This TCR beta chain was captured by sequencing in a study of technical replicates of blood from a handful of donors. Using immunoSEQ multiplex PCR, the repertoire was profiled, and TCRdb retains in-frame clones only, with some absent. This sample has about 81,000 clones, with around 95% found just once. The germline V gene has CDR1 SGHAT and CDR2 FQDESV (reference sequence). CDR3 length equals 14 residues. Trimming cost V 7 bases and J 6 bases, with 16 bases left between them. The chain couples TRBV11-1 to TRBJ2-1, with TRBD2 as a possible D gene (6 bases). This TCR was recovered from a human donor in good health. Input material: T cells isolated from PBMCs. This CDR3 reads CASIGGVAINEQFF. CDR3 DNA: TGTGCCAGCATCGGAGGGGTGGCCATCAATGAGCAGTTCTTC.